This entry lists 32 T cell receptor beta chains sequenced from one sample in a study of blood T cell repertoires in COVID-19. Clones were sequenced by immunoSEQ multiplex PCR, and TCRdb holds only the in-frame ones, with some missing. This table has about 250,000 clones, about 88% appearing once. The sample comprised PBMCs or T cells enriched from blood (not recorded which). These receptors originate from a woman aged 45-59 years who had been exposed to COVID-19.

The CDR3 is CASSSFKDRSNQPQHF. CDR3 DNA sequence: TGTGCCAGCAGCTCCTTCAAAGACAGGAGCAATCAGCCCCAGCATTTT. The chain links TRBV5-6 to TRBJ1-5; D might be TRBD1 (6 bases). The CDR3 is made up of 16 amino acids. Germline V gene sequence: CDR1 SGHDT, CDR2 YYEEEE. V gave up 3 bases and J gave up 1 base, with 14 bases separating them. Drawing the rest from reference TRBV5-6 and TRBJ1-5, the complete variable domain is DAGVTQSPTHLIKTRGQQVTLRCSPKSGHDTVSWYQQALGQGPQFIFQYYEEEERQRGNFPDRFSGHQFPNYSSELNVNALLLGDSALYLCASSSFKDRSNQPQHFGDGTRLSIL.

The rearrangement links TRBV3-1 (or the pseudogene TRBV3-2) to TRBJ1-2, with a tentative D call TRBD1 (6 bases). This CDR3 region has 14 residues. Germline V gene sequence: CDR1 LGHDT, CDR2 YNNKEL (reference sequence). V lost 5 bases and J 3 bases, leaving 13 bases between the germline ends. Written as DNA, the CDR3 is TGTGCCAGCAGCGGACAGACAGGACACTATGGCTACACCTTC. Amino acid sequence: CASSGQTGHYGYTF.

The chain has TRBV15 and TRBJ1-3; D gene uncertain. The CDR3 extends over 16 amino acids. Trimming left V 2 bases short and J 1 base short, with 12 bases between. Germline V gene lookup returns CDR1 LNHNV and CDR2 YYDKDF (reference sequence). For the CDR3, the DNA is TGTGCCACCAGCAGATCCCGAGGGAGTTCTGGAAACACCATATATTTT. The encoded protein is CATSRSRGSSGNTIYF.

This sequence joins TRBV18 and TRBJ2-7; the match to TRBD1 covers 9 bases. With 3 bases clipped from V and 5 bases from J, the junction kept 11 bases outside the gene matches. Germline assignment: CDR1 KGHSH and CDR2 LQKENI. The CDR3 spans 16 residues. The CDR3 loop is CASSPFLPGQGHEQYF. The CDR3, as DNA: TGTGCCAGCTCACCCTTCCTCCCGGGACAGGGCCACGAGCAGTACTTC.

This sequence joins TRBV7-2 and TRBJ2-7; TRBD1 might be the D (5 bases). Trimming shortened V by 1 base and J by 6 bases, and 19 bases separated the two germline ends. The CDR3 loop spans 16 amino acids. Germline-derived CDR1 and CDR2 are SGHTA and FQGNSA. The DNA of the CDR3 is TGTGCCAGCAGCTTAGTTGGTAGGGGAAGGTTGGGCGAGCAGTACTTC. It codes for CASSLVGRGRLGEQYF.

This clone was observed a few times. This chain uses TRBV6-4 with TRBJ2-2, with D possibly being TRBD1 (5 bases). The V gene's germline CDR1 is MRHNA and CDR2 SNTAGT. The CDR3 covers 13 residues. Trimming stripped 2 bases from V and 4 bases from J, with 5 bases between. This CDR3 reads CASSDRGTGELFF. DNA of the CDR3: TGTGCCAGCAGTGACAGGGGCACCGGGGAGCTGTTTTTT.

The chain has TRBV7-8 and TRBJ1-6; D unclear. This CDR3 is 14 amino acids long. V shed 3 bases and J shed 5 bases, with 8 bases lying between them. The germline CDR1 and CDR2 sequences are SGHVS and FQNEAQ. The CDR3 region has the DNA TGTGCCAGCAGCTTGGGAGGAAATAATTCACCCCTCCACTTT. This sequence encodes CASSLGGNNSPLHF.

The chain couples TRBV7-6 to TRBJ2-1; D is possibly TRBD2 (6 bases). V shed 5 bases and J shed 6 bases, with 14 bases lying between them. Germline V gene data show CDR1 as SGHVS and CDR2 as FNYEAQ. The CDR3 contains 14 residues. CDR3 sequence (DNA): TGTGCCAGCAGCCTGAAGGGAGGCGGCAATGAGCAGTTCTTC. Amino acids: CASSLKGGGNEQFF.

The gene calls are TRBV7-2 and TRBJ2-5; TRBD2 agrees at 8 bases. The V and J ends lost 2 bases and 2 bases, in that order; junction bases with no gene match: 10. The germline gives CDR1 SGHTA, CDR2 FQGNSA. The CDR3 contains 17 residues. The CDR3 DNA follows: TGTGCCAGCAGCTTAAATCGATTAGCGGGGCCGCAAGAGACCCAGTACTTC. Translated: CASSLNRLAGPQETQYF.

This clone was picked up one time. Written as DNA, the CDR3 is TGTGCCAGCAGCATCAGGGGAGGGGAGACCCAGTACTTC. Its protein product is CASSIRGGETQYF. This chain joins TRBV5-4 and TRBJ2-5, with a possible D match to TRBD2 (7 bases). CDR3 size: 13 residues. The germline gives CDR1 SGHNT, CDR2 YYREEE (reference sequence). V dropped 4 bases and J dropped 5 bases, with 12 bases sitting between them.

The chain is built from TRBV6-4 and TRBJ1-2; TRBD1 agrees at 7 bases. Germline V gene sequence: CDR1 MRHNA, CDR2 SNTAGT. The CDR3 extends over 14 amino acids. The ends lost 1 base at V and 8 bases at J; junction bases unmatched: 7. The CDR3 DNA reads as TGTGCCAGCAGTGACTGGAACAGGGGTTACGGCTACACCTTC. Its protein product is CASSDWNRGYGYTF.

The V and J genes are TRBV9 and TRBJ2-1; TRBD1 matches 8 bases. V was clipped by 4 bases and J by 0 bases; unmatched bases: 15. The CDR3 is 19 amino acids. Germline CDR1 and CDR2: SGDLS and YYNGEE. This CDR3 is CASSPTLDRVFSSYNEQFF. CDR3 nucleotides: TGTGCCAGCAGCCCGACCCTGGACAGGGTGTTCAGCTCCTACAATGAGCAGTTCTTC.

This chain links TRBV6-1 with TRBJ1-2; D is possibly TRBD1 (6 bases). This CDR3 has 14 residues. Germline V lookup: CDR1 MNHNS, CDR2 SASEGT. V lost 1 base, J lost 3 bases, and 9 bases lay in between. Written as DNA, the CDR3 is TGTGCCAGCAGTGAAGACCAGGGGTACTATGGCTACACCTTC. It specifies CASSEDQGYYGYTF.

The chain has TRBV7-9 and TRBJ1-1; D unresolved. Trimming left V 5 bases short and J 5 bases short, with 12 bases between. Looked up from germline, CDR1 is SEHNR and CDR2 is FQNEAQ (reference sequence). The CDR3 loop spans 13 amino acids. The CDR3 region has the DNA TGTGCCAGCAGCCCTGACGGGAGGACTGAAGCTTTCTTT. This encodes CASSPDGRTEAFF.

The rearrangement joins TRBV11-2 to TRBJ2-1; 9 bases match TRBD1. Germline assignment: CDR1 SGHAT and CDR2 FQNNGV. The CDR3 has 15 residues. Trimming at V came to 8 bases and at J to 4 bases, leaving 9 bases not matched to a gene. This CDR3 is CASGWGQGIYNEQFF. DNA for the CDR3: TGTGCCAGCGGATGGGGACAGGGAATATACAATGAGCAGTTCTTC.

This chain joins TRBV25-1 and TRBJ2-2, with D possibly being TRBD1 (5 bases). The CDR3 contains 13 residues. Germline loops: CDR1 MGHDK, CDR2 SYGVNS. Trimming removed 1 base at V and 6 bases at J, with 6 bases between. Here the CDR3 reads CASSELGAGELFF. CDR3 bases: TGTGCCAGCAGTGAATTAGGGGCCGGGGAGCTGTTTTTT.

This chain connects TRBV7-9 to TRBJ1-1; no clear D gene. Trimming took off 1 base at V and 13 bases at J, with 25 bases between the two ends. In germline, CDR1 is SEHNR, CDR2 FQNEAQ (reference sequence). This CDR3 region has 16 residues. In DNA, the CDR3 is TGTGCCAGCAGCTTAGATATAGGCACCGGCCGCCTAGGAGGTTTCTTT. Protein product: CASSLDIGTGRLGGFF. Supplemented by reference TRBV7-9 and TRBJ1-1, the full variable domain reads DTGVSQNPRHKITKRGQNVTFRCDPISEHNRLYWYRQTLGQGPEFLTYFQNEAQLEKSRLLSDRFSAERPKGSFSTLEIQRTEQGDSAMYLCASSLDIGTGRLGGFFGQGTRLTVV.

The chain employs TRBV10-3 and TRBJ2-5, with 10 positions matching TRBD2. This CDR3 spans 16 amino acids. Per germline, CDR1 ENHRY and CDR2 SYGVKD. With 2 bases clipped from V and 4 bases from J, the junction kept 7 bases outside the gene matches. In DNA form, the CDR3 reads TGTGCCATCAGTGAGGTCCCAGCGGGGGGGGTAGAGACCCAGTACTTC. This translates into CAISEVPAGGVETQYF.

V gene TRBV5-8 combines with J gene TRBJ2-7; the match to TRBD1 covers 7 bases. Germline values: CDR1 SGHTS, CDR2 YDEGEE. V shed 0 bases, J shed 0 bases, and the junction held 3 bases outside the gene matches. The CDR3 extends over 15 amino acids. Here the CDR3 reads CASSLGTGNSYEQYF. The CDR3, as DNA: TGTGCCAGCAGCTTGGGGACAGGCAACTCCTACGAGCAGTACTTC. Combining the CDR3 with reference TRBV5-8 and TRBJ2-7 gives the whole variable domain EAGVTQSPTHLIKTRGQQATLRCSPISGHTSVYWYQQALGLGLQFLLWYDEGEERNRGNFPPRFSGRQFPNYSSELNVNALELEDSALYLCASSLGTGNSYEQYFGPGTRLTVT.

There are a few counts of this clone. This chain connects TRBV19 to TRBJ1-2; no clear D gene. Germline CDR1 and CDR2: LNHDA and SQIVND (reference sequence). With 8 bases removed from V and 2 bases from J, the gap between germline ends came to 15 bases. CDR3 length equals 14 residues. For the CDR3, the DNA is TGTGCCAGTCGTAGGGTAGGGAGAAACTATGGCTACACCTTC. Residues: CASRRVGRNYGYTF. Full variable domain (remainder filled in from reference TRBV19 and TRBJ1-2): DGGITQSPKYLFRKEGQNVTLSCEQNLNHDAMYWYRQDPGQGLRLIYYSQIVNDFQKGDIAEGYSVSREKKESFPLTVTSAQKNPTAFYLCASRRVGRNYGYTFGSGTRLTVV.

This clone appeared a few times. CDR3 protein: CASSLSGQGIYEQYF. CDR3 sequence (DNA): TGTGCCAGCAGTTTATCGGGACAAGGCATCTACGAGCAGTACTTC. The V gene is TRBV27, the J gene TRBJ2-7; D perhaps matches TRBD1 (6 bases). The CDR3 runs 15 residues. The V end lost 0 bases, the J end lost 3 bases, and 12 bases lay between the germline ends. Per germline, CDR1 MNHEY and CDR2 SMNVEV (reference sequence).

The rearrangement joins TRBV19 to TRBJ1-1, with D possibly matching TRBD1 (6 bases). Germline assignment: CDR1 LNHDA and CDR2 SQIVND (reference sequence). Trimming removed 6 bases from V and 3 bases from J, with 17 bases in between. CDR3 length: 15 amino acids. This CDR3 is CASRLDRLIHTEAFF. CDR3 nucleotides: TGTGCCAGTAGACTCGACAGGCTGATTCACACTGAAGCTTTCTTT. Complete variable domain (other parts from reference TRBV19 and TRBJ1-1): DGGITQSPKYLFRKEGQNVTLSCEQNLNHDAMYWYRQDPGQGLRLIYYSQIVNDFQKGDIAEGYSVSREKKESFPLTVTSAQKNPTAFYLCASRLDRLIHTEAFFGQGTRLTVV.

The V call is TRBV7-8, the J call TRBJ2-2; 7 nucleotides line up with TRBD2. CDR3 length: 17 amino acids. Germline assignment: CDR1 SGHVS and CDR2 FQNEAQ. With 2 bases clipped from V and 1 base from J, the junction kept 7 bases outside the gene matches. The CDR3 protein is CASSLRTSGGNTGELFF. CDR3 nucleotide sequence: TGTGCCAGCAGCTTAAGGACGTCGGGGGGGAACACCGGGGAGCTGTTTTTT.

This clone was picked up one time. CDR3 sequence reads: CASSLRRRSEAFF. The CDR3 DNA reads TGTGCCAGCAGCTTACGGCGACGGAGTGAAGCTTTCTTT. The chain couples TRBV11-2 to TRBJ1-1; D call uncertain. This CDR3 spans 13 amino acids. Per the germline V gene, CDR1 is SGHAT and CDR2 is FQNNGV. The V gene lost 2 bases and the J gene lost 7 bases, with 11 bases spanning the gap. Drawing the rest from reference TRBV11-2 and TRBJ1-1, the complete variable domain is EAGVAQSPRYKIIEKRQSVAFWCNPISGHATLYWYQQILGQGPKLLIQFQNNGVVDDSQLPKDRFSAERLKGVDSTLKIQPAKLEDSAVYLCASSLRRRSEAFFGQGTRLTVV.

The chain is built from TRBV27 and TRBJ1-1; D might be TRBD1 (6 bases). This CDR3 has 15 residues. Looked up from germline, CDR1 is MNHEY and CDR2 is SMNVEV (reference sequence). The V end lost 0 bases, the J end lost 1 base, and 9 bases lay between the germline ends. This chain's CDR3 is CASSLSGTPNTEAFF. DNA for the CDR3: TGTGCCAGCAGTTTATCGGGGACACCGAACACTGAAGCTTTCTTT.

V and J are TRBV6-5 and TRBJ2-5, with a weak D call TRBD2 (5 bases). Trimming cost V 3 bases and J 2 bases, with 10 bases left between them. CDR1 and CDR2 (germline): MNHEY, SVGAGI. This CDR3 is 14 amino acids long. The CDR3 here is CASSYLTKQETQYF. CDR3 in DNA: TGTGCCAGCAGTTATTTGACTAAACAAGAGACCCAGTACTTC.

The rearrangement uses TRBV19 and TRBJ2-2, with 12 bases lining up with TRBD2. Germline trimming cut 2 bases from V and 5 bases from J; bases unmatched to any gene: 6. Looked up from germline, CDR1 is LNHDA and CDR2 is SQIVND (reference sequence). The CDR3 is 17 amino acids. CDR3 nucleotides: TGTGCCAGTAGTATAATGGTCGGACTAGCGGGGACCGGGGAGCTGTTTTTT. Its protein product is CASSIMVGLAGTGELFF.

The chain joins TRBV2 to TRBJ2-3; D not resolved. Trimming shortened V by 5 bases and J by 0 bases, and 18 bases separated the two germline ends. Germline V gives CDR1 SNHLY, CDR2 FYNNEI. The CDR3 is 17 residues long. The DNA for the CDR3 is TGTGCCAGCAGTCTAGAGTCGAGGATTTCTAGCACAGATACGCAGTATTTT. Its translation: CASSLESRISSTDTQYF. Variable domain in full (rest from reference TRBV2 and TRBJ2-3): EPEVTQTPSHQVTQMGQEVILRCVPISNHLYFYWYRQILGQKVEFLVSFYNNEISEKSEIFDDQFSVERPDGSNFTLKIRSTKLEDSAMYFCASSLESRISSTDTQYFGPGTRLTVL.

The V call is TRBV7-8, the J call TRBJ1-1; maybe TRBD1 (5 bases). V lost 3 bases and J 3 bases, leaving 14 bases between the germline ends. The CDR3 loop spans 15 amino acids. The germline CDR1 and CDR2 sequences are SGHVS and FQNEAQ. The CDR3 region has the DNA TGTGCCAGCAGCTTTGTCCCCGGGGGGTACACTGAAGCTTTCTTT. Protein sequence: CASSFVPGGYTEAFF.

This chain uses TRBV9 with TRBJ1-2; TRBD1 is a possible D gene (5 bases). V shed 2 bases and J shed 4 bases, with 15 bases lying between them. Looked up from germline, CDR1 is SGDLS and CDR2 is YYNGEE. The CDR3 is made up of 15 amino acids. Here the CDR3 DNA reads TGTGCCAGCAGCGTTGCCCCGGAGGGGAGCTATGGCTACACCTTC. Protein product: CASSVAPEGSYGYTF.

The V gene is TRBV6-5, the J gene TRBJ1-1; D is undetermined. The CDR3 spans 11 residues. V gave up 8 bases and J gave up 5 bases, with 9 bases separating them. Germline V gene lookup returns CDR1 MNHEY and CDR2 SVGAGI. CDR3 loop: CASREWTEAFF. CDR3 nucleotides: TGTGCCAGCCGGGAGTGGACTGAAGCTTTCTTT.

This chain links TRBV19 with TRBJ2-1, with 8 nucleotides matching TRBD2. The germline V gene has CDR1 LNHDA and CDR2 SQIVND (reference sequence). V lost 6 bases and J lost 0; bases outside the gene matches: 7. This CDR3 spans 16 amino acids. The CDR3 reads CASRGIAGSSYNEQFF. In DNA form, the CDR3 reads TGTGCCAGTAGAGGGATAGCGGGGAGCTCCTACAATGAGCAGTTCTTC.